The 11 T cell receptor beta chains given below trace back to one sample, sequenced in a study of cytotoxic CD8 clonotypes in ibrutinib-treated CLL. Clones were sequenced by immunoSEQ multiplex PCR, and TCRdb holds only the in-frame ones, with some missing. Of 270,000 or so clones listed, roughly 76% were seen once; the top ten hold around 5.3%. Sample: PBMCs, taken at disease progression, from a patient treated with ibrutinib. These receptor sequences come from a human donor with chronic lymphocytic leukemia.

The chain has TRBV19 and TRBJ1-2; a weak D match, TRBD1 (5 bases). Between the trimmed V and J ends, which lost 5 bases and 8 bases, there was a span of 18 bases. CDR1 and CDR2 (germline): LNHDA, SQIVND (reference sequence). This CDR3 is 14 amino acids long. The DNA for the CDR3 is TGTGCCAGTAGTTGGGGGGGAACCTTCGACGGCTACACCTTC. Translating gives CASSWGGTFDGYTF. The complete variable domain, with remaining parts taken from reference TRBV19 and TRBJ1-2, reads DGGITQSPKYLFRKEGQNVTLSCEQNLNHDAMYWYRQDPGQGLRLIYYSQIVNDFQKGDIAEGYSVSREKKESFPLTVTSAQKNPTAFYLCASSWGGTFDGYTFGSGTRLTVV.

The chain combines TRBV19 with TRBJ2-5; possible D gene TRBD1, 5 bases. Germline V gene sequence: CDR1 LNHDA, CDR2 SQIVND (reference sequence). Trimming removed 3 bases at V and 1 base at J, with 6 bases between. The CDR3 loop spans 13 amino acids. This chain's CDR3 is CASSMDIQETQYF. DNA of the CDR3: TGTGCCAGTAGTATGGACATCCAAGAGACCCAGTACTTC.

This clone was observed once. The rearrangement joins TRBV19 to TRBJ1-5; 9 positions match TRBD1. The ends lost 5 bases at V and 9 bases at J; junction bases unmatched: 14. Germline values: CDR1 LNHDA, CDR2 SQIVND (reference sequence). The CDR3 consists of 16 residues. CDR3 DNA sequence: TGTGCCAGTAGTGGGCGGGACAGGGAGGGACAGGGGCCCCAGCATTTT. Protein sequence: CASSGRDREGQGPQHF.

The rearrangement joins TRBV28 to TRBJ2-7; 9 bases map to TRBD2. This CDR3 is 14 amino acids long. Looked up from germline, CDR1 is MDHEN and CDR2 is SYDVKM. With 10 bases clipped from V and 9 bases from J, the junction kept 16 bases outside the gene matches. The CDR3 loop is CATRQLIAGARQYF. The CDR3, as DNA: TGTGCCACGAGGCAACTCATAGCGGGAGCGAGGCAGTACTTC.

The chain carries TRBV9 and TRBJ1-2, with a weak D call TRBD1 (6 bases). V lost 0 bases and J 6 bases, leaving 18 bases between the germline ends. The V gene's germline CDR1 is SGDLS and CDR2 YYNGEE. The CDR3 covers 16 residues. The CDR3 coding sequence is TGTGCCAGCAGCGTAGTCGGGACGCCTAGGGGGAATGGCTACACCTTC. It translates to CASSVVGTPRGNGYTF.

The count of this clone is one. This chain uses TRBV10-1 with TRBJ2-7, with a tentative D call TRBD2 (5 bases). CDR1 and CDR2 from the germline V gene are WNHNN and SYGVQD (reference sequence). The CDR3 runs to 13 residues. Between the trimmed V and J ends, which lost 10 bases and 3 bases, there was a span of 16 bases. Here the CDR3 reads CATTDGMSYEQYF. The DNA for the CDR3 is TGCGCCACCACGGACGGGATGAGCTACGAGCAGTACTTC.

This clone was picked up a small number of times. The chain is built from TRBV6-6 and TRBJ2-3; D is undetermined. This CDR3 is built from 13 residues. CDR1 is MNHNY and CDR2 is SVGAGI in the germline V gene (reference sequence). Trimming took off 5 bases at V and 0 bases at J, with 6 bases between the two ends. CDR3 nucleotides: TGTGCCAGCAGTGGTATTAGCACAGATACGCAGTATTTT. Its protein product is CASSGISTDTQYF.

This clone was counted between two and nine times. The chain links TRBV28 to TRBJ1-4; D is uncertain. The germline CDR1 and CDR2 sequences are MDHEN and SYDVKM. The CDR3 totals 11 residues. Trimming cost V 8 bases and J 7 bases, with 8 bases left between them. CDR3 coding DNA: TGTGCCAGCCGAGGGCTTGAAAAACTGTTTTTT. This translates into CASRGLEKLFF.

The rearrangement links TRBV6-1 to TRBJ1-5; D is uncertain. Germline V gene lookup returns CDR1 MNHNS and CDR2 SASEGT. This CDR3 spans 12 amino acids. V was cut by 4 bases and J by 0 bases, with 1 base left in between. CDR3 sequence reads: CASSVSNQPQHF. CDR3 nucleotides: TGTGCCAGCAGTGTTAGCAATCAGCCCCAGCATTTT.

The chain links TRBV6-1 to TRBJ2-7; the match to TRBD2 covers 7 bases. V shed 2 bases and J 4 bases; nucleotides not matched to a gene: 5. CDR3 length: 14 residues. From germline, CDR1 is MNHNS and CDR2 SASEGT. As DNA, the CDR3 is TGTGCCAGCAGTGAATGGGGGGAGGGGTACGAGCAGTACTTC. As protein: CASSEWGEGYEQYF.

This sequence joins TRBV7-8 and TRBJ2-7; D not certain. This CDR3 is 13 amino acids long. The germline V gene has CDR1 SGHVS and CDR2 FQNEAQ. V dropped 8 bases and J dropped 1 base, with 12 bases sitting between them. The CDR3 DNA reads TGTGCCAGCTCGACCAGCGCATCCTACGAGCAGTACTTC. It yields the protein CASSTSASYEQYF.